This TCR beta chain emerged from a study of OX40 agonist ivuxolimab in advanced cancers. The assay was immunoSEQ multiplex PCR, and TCRdb's table has in-frame clones only and misses some. The table lists about 100,000 clones, around nine tenths of them singletons, with approximately 0.16% in the top ten. A remark on this clone: Its specificity is unknown.

Study findings and constraints: At 0.1 to 3.0 mg/kg, clonal expansion of CD4+ and CD8+ blood T cells had occurred by week 6. Individuals who were partial responders at 0.1-3.0 mg/kg had clonal expansion that ranked among the lowest.

The CDR3 length is 13 residues. Looked up from germline, CDR1 is PRHDT and CDR2 is FYEKMQ (reference sequence). The V and J ends lost 3 bases and 8 bases respectively, with 13 bases between them. The source of this sequence is an adult with an advanced solid tumor such as melanoma, head and neck, liver or kidney cancer. This chain links TRBV13 with TRBJ1-2, with a possible D match to TRBD1 (5 bases). Sequences were derived from CD4+ or CD8+ T cells sorted from blood, sampled in a trial of the OX40 agonist ivuxolimab. Here the CDR3 DNA reads TGTGCCAGCAGCTTGACAGTGACCTCGGGCTACACCTTC. This encodes CASSLTVTSGYTF.